This T cell receptor beta chain appears in the sequencing data of a study of blood T cell repertoires in COVID-19. Here immunoSEQ multiplex PCR was the method, and the copy in TCRdb shows in-frame clones only, minus some. The repertoire holds 150,000 or so clones, with over 80% as singletons. The CDR3 runs to 13 residues. Trimming removed 5 bases from V and 4 bases from J, with 11 bases in between. This sequence originates from a woman between 50 and 59 years old who had been exposed to COVID-19. The sample consisted of PBMCs or T cells enriched from blood (not recorded which). The chain joins TRBV12-3 or TRBV12-4 to TRBJ1-1; the D is unclear. The CDR3 nucleotides are TGTGCCAGCAGTCCCAGGTTAAGCACTGAAGCTTTCTTT. It encodes CASSPRLSTEAFF.